The following is a TCR beta chain sequence with its context. No antigen is known for it. Sequenced with the Oncomine TCR Beta short-read assay was DNA taken from cultured CD4+ T cells. Investigators isolated genomic DNA from cultured CD4+ T cells. MiXCR, applied by TCRdb to the PCR reads, yields one record per CDR3 protein. The data hold just over 20,000 distinct CDR3 sequences, with about 62% observed a single time. This entry is derived from a study of vaccination and CD4 T cells after COVID-19. Study-level background: Control wells got either CEFX epitopes, HIV-1 Nef peptides, or no peptide at all.

The CDR3 totals 15 residues. The germline V gene encodes CDR1 SGHVS and CDR2 FQNEAQ. Unmatched junction bases numbered 5, after V lost 5 bases and J lost 1 base. Indicated treatment: approximately nine-day PBMC culture with coronavirus spike peptide pools or control peptides (ViraFEST assay). The chain employs TRBV7-8 and TRBJ1-2; TRBD1 aligns across 9 bases. The sequence was obtained from a human donor who received a COVID-19 vaccine. Sample: CD4+ T cells from blood, cultured in vitro, taken before SARS-CoV-2 vaccination. The CDR3 nucleotides are TGTGCCAGCAGCCCGTGGACAGGGGTTAACTATGGCTACACCTTC. Amino acid sequence: CASSPWTGVNYGYTF. Variable domain in full (rest from reference TRBV7-8 and TRBJ1-2): GAGVSQSPRYKVAKRGQDVALRCDPISGHVSLFWYQQALGQGPEFLTYFQNEAQLDKSGLPSDRFFAERPEGSVSTLKIQRTQQEDSAVYLCASSPWTGVNYGYTFGSGTRLTVV.